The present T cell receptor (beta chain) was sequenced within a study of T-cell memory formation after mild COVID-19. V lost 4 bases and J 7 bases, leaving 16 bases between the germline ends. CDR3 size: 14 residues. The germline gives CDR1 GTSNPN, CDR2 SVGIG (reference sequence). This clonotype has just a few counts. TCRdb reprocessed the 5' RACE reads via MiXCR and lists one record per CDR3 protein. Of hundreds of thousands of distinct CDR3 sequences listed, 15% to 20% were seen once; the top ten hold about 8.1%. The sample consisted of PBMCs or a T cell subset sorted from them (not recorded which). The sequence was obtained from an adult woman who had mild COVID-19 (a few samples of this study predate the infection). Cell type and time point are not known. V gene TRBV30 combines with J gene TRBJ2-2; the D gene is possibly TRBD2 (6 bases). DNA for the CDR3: TGTGCCTGGACCCCGGCGGGGAGTAGCGGGGAGCTGTTTTTT. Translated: CAWTPAGSSGELFF.